These 27 T cell receptor beta chains share one sample of origin, sequenced in a study of blood T cell repertoires in COVID-19. Produced via immunoSEQ multiplex PCR; TCRdb's table is partial and in-frame only. Altogether a few hundred thousand clones are present, 80% to 90% being singletons, with the ten largest covering about 9%. Material for sequencing was PBMCs or T cells enriched from blood (not recorded which). All receptors come from a man in his forties who had recovered from COVID-19.

J is TRBJ1-6 and V is TRBV27, with 9 bases aligning to TRBD1. CDR1 MNHEY and CDR2 SMNVEV come from the germline V gene (reference sequence). The CDR3 runs to 15 residues. Trimming cost V 7 bases and J 5 bases; bases outside gene matches: 6. In DNA, the CDR3 is TGTGCCAGCAAGGGGACAGGGAGGAATAATTCACCCCTCCACTTT. Translating it yields CASKGTGRNNSPLHF.

The chain has TRBV12-5 and TRBJ1-1, with 8 bases lining up with TRBD1. The germline V gene has CDR1 LGHNT and CDR2 FRNRAP. Trimming cost V 6 bases and J 10 bases; bases outside gene matches: 10. The CDR3 sequence is 13 residues long. The CDR3 region is CASGPGGSVGAFF. CDR3 DNA sequence: TGTGCTAGTGGCCCAGGGGGCAGTGTTGGAGCTTTCTTT.

This rearrangement joins TRBV21-1 to TRBJ1-2; TRBD1, the D gene given by the table, was not confirmed from the DNA. TRBV21-1 has pseudogene status. There are 17 residues in the CDR3. The CDR3 loop reads CASSTLKAGDLVYGYTF. The CDR3 DNA follows: TGTGCCAGCAGCACCCTTAAGGCAGGGGATCTAGTATATGGCTACACCTTC.

This clone showed up many times. The gene calls are TRBV3-1 (or the pseudogene TRBV3-2) and TRBJ1-2, with D possibly being TRBD1 (5 bases). The CDR3 loop spans 14 amino acids. V lost 4 bases and J lost 8, with 17 bases in between. Germline V gene lookup returns CDR1 LGHDT and CDR2 YNNKEL (reference sequence). The CDR3 nucleotides read TGTGCCAGCAGCCTTAGGGGCGCGGGAGTGGGCTACACCTTC. This encodes CASSLRGAGVGYTF.

This clone was seen a few times. The chain combines TRBV10-3 with TRBJ2-1; unclear D gene. Trimming pared 4 bases from V and 5 bases from J, leaving 6 bases between. Germline assignment: CDR1 ENHRY and CDR2 SYGVKD. The CDR3 is 12 amino acids. The chain's CDR3 is CAISANNNEQFF. CDR3 bases: TGTGCCATCAGTGCGAACAACAATGAGCAGTTCTTC.

This clone is a singleton in its sample. This chain links TRBV5-1 with TRBJ2-3, with D possibly being TRBD1 (7 bases). Trimming shortened V by 0 bases and J by 5 bases, and 13 bases separated the two germline ends. Germline CDR1 reads SGHRS; CDR2 reads YFSETQ. This CDR3 contains 15 residues. Here the CDR3 DNA reads TGCGCCAGCAGCTTGGGGACAGGAGGGCAAGATACGCAGTATTTT. Translating it yields CASSLGTGGQDTQYF. Full variable domain (rest looked up from reference TRBV5-1 and TRBJ2-3): KAGVTQTPRYLIKTRGQQVTLSCSPISGHRSVSWYQQTPGQGLQFLFEYFSETQRNKGNFPGRFSGRQFSNSRSEMNVSTLELGDSALYLCASSLGTGGQDTQYFGPGTRLTVL.

This rearrangement joins TRBV5-6 to TRBJ1-1, with D possibly TRBD1 on 5 matching bases. Germline-derived CDR1 and CDR2 are SGHDT and YYEEEE. This CDR3 region has 15 residues. V lost 0 bases to trimming and J lost 1 base, with 10 bases between them. CDR3 region: CASSLDWGKNTEAFF. CDR3 DNA sequence: TGTGCCAGCAGCTTGGATTGGGGCAAGAACACTGAAGCTTTCTTT.

Details on this clone: This same CDR3 is encoded by further DNA sequences in the sample. This chain joins TRBV28 and TRBJ2-7, with TRBD1 matching 12 bases. V gave up 3 bases and J gave up 4 bases; unmatched junction bases: 1. Germline V gene lookup returns CDR1 MDHEN and CDR2 SYDVKM. There are 14 residues in the CDR3. The CDR3 coding sequence is TGTGCCAGCAGTTTGGGACAGGGGGCGTACGAGCAGTACTTC. This gives the protein CASSLGQGAYEQYF. Filled out from reference TRBV28 and TRBJ2-7, the complete variable domain reads DVKVTQSSRYLVKRTGEKVFLECVQDMDHENMFWYRQDPGLGLRLIYFSYDVKMKEKGDIPEGYSVSREKKERFSLILESASTNQTSMYLCASSLGQGAYEQYFGPGTRLTVT.

The CDR3: CASSVLRTDTQYF. In DNA form, the CDR3 reads TGTGCCAGCAGCGTACTCCGCACAGATACGCAGTATTTT. The V and J genes are TRBV9 and TRBJ2-3; unclear D gene. Trimming stripped 1 base from V and 1 base from J, with 4 bases between. The CDR3 has 13 residues. Germline V gene lookup returns CDR1 SGDLS and CDR2 YYNGEE.

This chain connects TRBV30 to TRBJ1-3, with D unresolved. This CDR3 region has 16 residues. Germline loops: CDR1 GTSNPN, CDR2 SVGIG (reference sequence). Between the trimmed V and J ends, which lost 3 bases and 0 bases, there was a span of 15 bases. The CDR3 region is CAWSPKGLDSGNTIYF. CDR3 in DNA: TGTGCCTGGAGCCCAAAAGGACTTGACTCTGGAAACACCATATATTTT.

CDR3 sequence: CASSVLQAGNQPQHF. CDR3 nucleotides: TGTGCCAGCAGTGTTTTACAGGCTGGCAATCAGCCCCAGCATTTT. The V gene is TRBV2, the J gene TRBJ1-5; D might be TRBD1 (5 bases). Germline CDR1 is SNHLY and CDR2 is FYNNEI. CDR3 size: 15 residues. V lost 4 bases and J 2 bases, leaving 12 bases between the germline ends.

On this clone itself: Other DNA sequences within the sample encode an identical CDR3. V gene TRBV28 combines with J gene TRBJ2-7, with 12 nucleotides matching TRBD2. Trimming cost V 2 bases and J 5 bases; bases outside gene matches: 10. Germline V gene lookup returns CDR1 MDHEN and CDR2 SYDVKM. The CDR3 sequence is 17 residues long. The CDR3 DNA sequence: TGTGCCAGCAGTTTAATGAAGGGACTAGCGGGTCTCCACGAGCAGTACTTC. Its translation is CASSLMKGLAGLHEQYF.

The V call is TRBV5-1, the J call TRBJ2-7; D may be TRBD2 (5 bases). The CDR3 is 12 amino acids. Germline CDR1 and CDR2: SGHRS and YFSETQ. Trimming cost V 0 bases and J 6 bases, with 7 bases left between them. As DNA, the CDR3 is TGCGCCAGCAGCTTGGGAGGGTTCGAGCAGTACTTC. This gives the protein CASSLGGFEQYF. The full variable domain, with the rest looked up from reference TRBV5-1 and TRBJ2-7, is KAGVTQTPRYLIKTRGQQVTLSCSPISGHRSVSWYQQTPGQGLQFLFEYFSETQRNKGNFPGRFSGRQFSNSRSEMNVSTLELGDSALYLCASSLGGFEQYFGPGTRLTVT.

The chain combines TRBV7-2 with TRBJ1-2, with D perhaps matching TRBD1 (5 bases). Germline loops: CDR1 SGHTA, CDR2 FQGNSA. Trimming removed 0 bases at V and 7 bases at J, with 15 bases between. This CDR3 is 15 amino acids long. In DNA form, the CDR3 reads TGTGCCAGCAGCTTAGCTCCAGGGATGTCGGGTGGCTACACCTTC. Protein sequence: CASSLAPGMSGGYTF.

This chain joins TRBV7-9 and TRBJ1-2, with D unclear. This CDR3 region has 13 residues. V lost 5 bases to trimming and J lost 8 bases, with 15 bases between them. Looked up from germline, CDR1 is SEHNR and CDR2 is FQNEAQ (reference sequence). CDR3 sequence: CASSPRYSGGYTF. The CDR3 nucleotides read TGTGCCAGCAGCCCACGGTATTCGGGGGGCTACACCTTC.

The CDR3 spells CASSPGTGGASNQPQHF. The CDR3 DNA is TGTGCCAGCTCACCAGGGACAGGGGGCGCAAGCAATCAGCCCCAGCATTTT. The rearrangement links TRBV18 to TRBJ1-5; TRBD1 matches at 12 bases. V was pared by 2 bases and J by 1 base, with 3 bases of the junction left unmatched. The CDR3 length is 17 residues. Per germline, CDR1 KGHSH and CDR2 LQKENI.

The CDR3 DNA reads as TGTGCCAGCAGCTTAAGGGCGGGCGGGGGACATCAGTACTTC. Residues: CASSLRAGGGHQYF. This chain uses TRBV5-6 with TRBJ2-4, with a tentative D call TRBD2 (7 bases). Germline values: CDR1 SGHDT, CDR2 YYEEEE. The CDR3 is 14 residues long. Trimming removed 2 bases from V and 12 bases from J, with 18 bases in between.

The chain couples TRBV5-1 to TRBJ2-5, with a possible D match to TRBD2 (5 bases). CDR3 size: 15 residues. V lost 0 bases, J lost 4 bases, and 13 bases lay in between. Looked up from germline, CDR1 is SGHRS and CDR2 is YFSETQ. The CDR3 protein is CASSLAKRGSETQYF. The CDR3 coding sequence is TGCGCCAGCAGCTTGGCCAAACGGGGATCAGAGACCCAGTACTTC.

The chain employs TRBV10-3 and TRBJ1-2; no firm D call. The length of the CDR3 is 12 residues. CDR1 ENHRY and CDR2 SYGVKD come from the germline V gene. Trimming shortened V by 2 bases and J by 5 bases, and 6 bases separated the two germline ends. CDR3 bases: TGTGCCATCAGTGAGATCACTTATGGCTACACCTTC. Protein product: CAISEITYGYTF.

The V and J genes are TRBV30 and TRBJ1-2; maybe TRBD1 (5 bases). The germline V gene has CDR1 GTSNPN and CDR2 SVGIG (reference sequence). The CDR3 is 14 residues long. V was trimmed by 2 bases and J by 5 bases, leaving 15 bases between them. The CDR3, as DNA: TGTGCCTGGAGTCCGTGGCAGGGTGGATATGGCTACACCTTC. This sequence encodes CAWSPWQGGYGYTF.

The chain uses TRBV3-1 (or the pseudogene TRBV3-2) and TRBJ1-1; maybe TRBD1 (5 bases). V gave up 6 bases and J gave up 3 bases, with 14 bases separating them. The CDR3 has 14 residues. Germline V gives CDR1 LGHDT, CDR2 YNNKEL (reference sequence). The CDR3 sequence is CASRPGWGDTEAFF. CDR3 sequence (DNA): TGTGCCAGCAGGCCTGGATGGGGGGACACTGAAGCTTTCTTT.

The chain employs TRBV19 and TRBJ2-2; D perhaps matches TRBD1 (6 bases). The CDR3 has 15 residues. Per germline, CDR1 LNHDA and CDR2 SQIVND (reference sequence). The V gene lost 11 bases and the J gene lost 2 bases, with 18 bases spanning the gap. CDR3 bases: TGTGCCCCAGTAGACCCAGGGGATAACACCGGGGAGCTGTTTTTT. Protein sequence: CAPVDPGDNTGELFF.

The rearrangement joins TRBV6-2 or TRBV6-3 to TRBJ2-3, with D possibly TRBD2 on 6 matching bases. Germline CDR1 is MNHEY and CDR2 is SVGEGT. CDR3 length: 15 residues. Trimming stripped 6 bases from V and 2 bases from J, with 15 bases between. Here the CDR3 reads CASSTRGTSTDTQYF. The CDR3 DNA follows: TGTGCCAGCAGCACACGGGGGACTTCCACAGATACGCAGTATTTT.

V is TRBV5-4 and J is TRBJ1-6; the match to TRBD1 covers 8 bases. The CDR3 length is 20 residues. Trimming cost V 4 bases and J 0 bases; bases outside gene matches: 15. From germline, CDR1 is SGHNT and CDR2 YYREEE (reference sequence). CDR3 protein: CASSRHPRTGLSSYNSPLHF. CDR3 coding DNA: TGTGCCAGCAGCCGTCACCCCAGGACAGGGCTTAGCTCCTATAATTCACCCCTCCACTTT.

The rearrangement uses TRBV7-9 and TRBJ2-7; D possibly corresponds to TRBD2 (6 bases). V lost 8 bases, J lost 6 bases, and 17 bases lay in between. The length of the CDR3 is 13 residues. Germline values: CDR1 SEHNR, CDR2 FQNEAQ (reference sequence). In DNA, the CDR3 is TGTGCCAGCGGAACGGGGACTTGGTTCGAGCAGTACTTC. Translating it yields CASGTGTWFEQYF.

The chain combines TRBV10-2 with TRBJ2-1; 9 bases map to TRBD2. The CDR3 covers 14 residues. CDR1 WSHSY and CDR2 SAAADI come from the germline V gene. V dropped 8 bases and J dropped 4; count of bases not matched to a gene: 6. CDR3: CASGWLAGYNEQFF. The CDR3 region has the DNA TGCGCCAGCGGGTGGCTAGCGGGATACAATGAGCAGTTCTTC.

The chain uses TRBV24-1 and TRBJ2-7; 7 bases are shared with TRBD2. J lost 5 bases, V lost 9 bases, and 9 bases had no gene match. CDR1 is KGHDR and CDR2 is SFDVKD in the germline V gene. This CDR3 is 13 amino acids long. The CDR3 sequence: CATPGEGSDEQYF. CDR3 sequence (DNA): TGTGCCACCCCGGGGGAGGGGAGCGACGAGCAGTACTTC.